The rows below give T cell receptor beta chains drawn from one sample of a study of radiation and T cells in renal cell carcinoma. TCRdb's table, derived via immunoSEQ multiplex PCR, lists solely in-frame clones and lacks some. The sample includes around 170,000 clones, around 89% of them seen just once. This material consisted of blood, taken from a patient whose treatment included radiotherapy and nephrectomy. Receptors originate from a woman aged 45-60 years with renal cell carcinoma. CDR3s include the opening cysteine and the closing phenylalanine or tryptophan. Each record gives: D gene, clone size, CDR3 length, V gene, J gene, CDR3 protein, CDR3 DNA. The D gene is left open where the match is weak. Only part of the rows carry a size: once, few, many, or a class if the clone is expanded.

TRBD1	.	13	TRBV6-6	TRBJ1-2	CASKEGARYGYTF	TGTGCCAGCAAGGAGGGGGCAAGGTATGGCTACACCTTC
.	.	14	TRBV7-9	TRBJ2-5	CASSAREKRETQYF	TGTGCCAGCAGCGCCCGGGAAAAAAGAGAGACCCAGTACTTC
.	.	14	TRBV7-7	TRBJ2-2	CASSLNEYTGELFF	TGTGCTAGCAGCTTAAACGAGTACACCGGGGAGCTGTTTTTT
.	few	14	TRBV6-5	TRBJ1-2	CASSLGGSWYGYTF	TGTGCCAGCAGTTTGGGGGGCTCGTGGTATGGCTACACCTTC
TRBD1	.	16	TRBV4-2	TRBJ2-1	CASSQDWDRGYNEQFF	TGTGCCAGCAGCCAAGATTGGGACAGGGGGTACAATGAGCAGTTCTTC
.	.	15	TRBV6-1	TRBJ1-2	CASRPPGGLVYGYTF	TGTGCCAGCAGGCCACCGGGGGGGCTGGTGTATGGCTACACCTTC
.	.	15	TRBV9	TRBJ2-7	CASSPRKLGQLEQYF	TGTGCCAGCAGCCCCCGGAAACTTGGCCAGCTCGAGCAGTACTTC
.	few	11	TRBV7-9	TRBJ1-1	CASSLVPEAFF	TGTGCCAGCAGCTTAGTACCTGAAGCTTTCTTT
.	.	12	TRBV6-5	TRBJ1-5	CASSSGSRPQHF	TGTGCCAGCAGTTCAGGTAGTCGGCCCCAGCATTTT
TRBD1	.	12	TRBV11-1	TRBJ2-7	CASSLQGDEQYF	TGTGCCAGCAGCTTACAGGGGGACGAGCAGTACTTC
TRBD1	few	13	TRBV29-1	TRBJ1-1	CSVQRWTGNKAFF	TGCAGCGTTCAGAGGTGGACAGGTAATAAAGCTTTCTTT
TRBD2	.	16	TRBV7-2	TRBJ2-5	CASSLELAGGKETQYF	TGTGCCAGCAGCTTAGAGTTAGCGGGGGGGAAGGAGACCCAGTACTTC
.	.	14	TRBV19	TRBJ1-1	CASSAPGQSTEAFF	TGTGCCAGTAGTGCACCGGGACAAAGTACTGAAGCTTTCTTT
.	.	14	TRBV9	TRBJ1-6	CASSGPAGNSPLHF	TGTGCCAGCAGCGGGCCGGCAGGGAATTCACCCCTCCACTTT
.	.	16	TRBV12-5	TRBJ2-5	CASGLGLTDLQETQYF	TGTGCTAGTGGTTTGGGGTTGACAGATTTACAAGAGACCCAGTACTTC
.	few	13	TRBV12-5	TRBJ1-1	CASGSSGYTEAFF	TGTGCTAGTGGTTCCTCAGGGTACACTGAAGCTTTCTTT
.	.	15	TRBV6-5	TRBJ1-2	CASSSSRDTNYGYTF	TGTGCCAGCAGTTCATCCAGGGATACTAACTATGGCTACACCTTC
.	.	16	TRBV28	TRBJ1-4	CASSSKTGLLYEKLFF	TGTGCCAGCAGTTCGAAAACCGGATTACTGTATGAAAAACTGTTTTTT
.	.	14	TRBV6-5	TRBJ1-2	CASSRALTTGDYTF	TGTGCCAGCAGTCGCGCCTTAACGACAGGCGATTACACCTTC
.	.	16	TRBV4-3	TRBJ1-1	CASSQEVTGKNTEAFF	TGCGCCAGCAGCCAAGAGGTAACAGGGAAGAACACTGAAGCTTTCTTT
.	.	17	TRBV27	TRBJ1-1	CASSSPEWGLLKTEAFF	TGTGCCAGCAGTTCCCCTGAGTGGGGGCTTTTGAAGACTGAAGCTTTCTTT
.	.	17	TRBV7-9	TRBJ1-3	CASSFFNGLISGNTIYF	TGTGCCAGCAGCTTTTTTAACGGGCTGATCTCTGGAAACACCATATATTTT
TRBD1	.	16	TRBV9	TRBJ1-2	CASSVQTRGQGYGYTF	TGTGCCAGCAGCGTTCAAACGAGGGGGCAAGGCTATGGCTACACCTTC
.	.	15	TRBV19	TRBJ1-4	CASTPWAGESEKLFF	TGTGCCAGTACCCCTTGGGCAGGGGAGAGTGAAAAACTGTTTTTT